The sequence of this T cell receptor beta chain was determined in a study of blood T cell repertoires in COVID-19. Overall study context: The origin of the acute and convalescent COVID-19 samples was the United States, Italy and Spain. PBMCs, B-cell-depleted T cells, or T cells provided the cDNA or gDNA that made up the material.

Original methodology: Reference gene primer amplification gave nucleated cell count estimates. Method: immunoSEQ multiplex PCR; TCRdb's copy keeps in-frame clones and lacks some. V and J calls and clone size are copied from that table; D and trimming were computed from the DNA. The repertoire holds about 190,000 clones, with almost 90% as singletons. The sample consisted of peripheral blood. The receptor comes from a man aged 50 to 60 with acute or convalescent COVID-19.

This CDR3 is CASSFNRDEQFF. The DNA of the CDR3 is TGCGCCAGCAGCTTTAACAGGGACGAGCAGTTCTTC. The V and J genes are TRBV5-1 and TRBJ2-1; tentative D call: TRBD1 (6 bases). Deletions cut 2 bases from V and 10 bases from J, with 10 bases between. Germline V gene sequence: CDR1 SGHRS, CDR2 YFSETQ. CDR3 length: 12 amino acids.